This entry lists 27 T cell receptor beta chains sequenced from one sample in a study of CD8+CD57+ T cells in acquired aplastic anemia. Investigators profiled TCR beta VDJ and CDR3 from genomic DNA template. One entry per CDR3 protein, called by TCRdb with MiXCR from the reads. The sample includes more than 100,000 distinct CDR3 sequences, less than 45% of them seen just once. Sequenced sample: sorted CD4+, CD8+, or CD8+CD57+ T cells (not recorded which) from PBMCs. The receptors here all came from a human donor in good health, serving as a control.

CDR3 in DNA: TGTGCCACTCAGGGGCAGCCCCAGCATTTT. Its translation is CATQGQPQHF. The J gene is TRBJ1-5, the V gene TRBV15; D may be TRBD1 (6 bases). CDR1 and CDR2 from the germline V gene are LNHNV and YYDKDF (reference sequence). Trimming removed 9 bases at V and 7 bases at J, with 7 bases between. This CDR3 is built from 10 residues.

This clonotype was seen more than once but under ten times. The chain joins TRBV18 to TRBJ2-2; no definite D call. From germline, CDR1 is KGHSH and CDR2 LQKENI. Trimming took off 2 bases at V and 4 bases at J, with 11 bases between the two ends. The CDR3 runs to 15 residues. CDR3 sequence reads: CASSPFQQRTGELFF. CDR3 nucleotide sequence: TGTGCCAGCTCACCATTTCAACAGCGCACCGGGGAGCTGTTTTTT.

The chain uses TRBV11-2 and TRBJ2-1; the D gene is possibly TRBD2 (5 bases). This CDR3 contains 15 residues. Germline V gene lookup returns CDR1 SGHAT and CDR2 FQNNGV. The V and J ends lost 6 bases and 2 bases respectively, with 14 bases between them. The CDR3 sequence is CASRMSGGAYNEQFF. The CDR3 DNA sequence: TGTGCCAGCAGGATGTCCGGAGGTGCCTACAATGAGCAGTTCTTC.

This clonotype was seen ten or more times. The rearrangement uses TRBV11-3 and TRBJ2-7; 11 bases line up with TRBD2. The CDR3 spans 13 residues. V gave up 6 bases and J gave up 3 bases; unmatched junction bases: 1. Germline CDR1 is SGHNT and CDR2 is YENEEA. CDR3 region: CASRTSGNYEQYF. The CDR3 DNA is TGTGCCAGCAGGACTAGCGGGAACTACGAGCAGTACTTC.

This clonotype came up many times. This sequence joins TRBV5-1 and TRBJ2-7; 11 nucleotides align to TRBD2. This CDR3 comprises 14 residues. V was pared by 3 bases and J by 7 bases, with 6 bases of the junction left unmatched. CDR1 SGHRS and CDR2 YFSETQ come from the germline V gene. The CDR3 protein is CASSWGLADVEQYF. For the CDR3, the DNA is TGCGCCAGCAGCTGGGGACTAGCGGACGTTGAGCAGTACTTC.

Many counts were recorded for this clonotype. The J gene is TRBJ1-2, the V gene TRBV29-1; 7 positions match TRBD1. CDR3 length: 13 amino acids. Germline CDR1 reads SQVTM; CDR2 reads ANQGSEA. J was trimmed by 3 bases and V by 6 bases; bases with no gene match: 7. This chain's CDR3 is CSVDRVGDYGYTF. For the CDR3, the DNA is TGCAGCGTCGACAGGGTGGGGGACTATGGCTACACCTTC.

This clonotype has a handful of counts. V gene TRBV2 combines with J gene TRBJ2-7, with TRBD1 matching 7 bases. Germline trimming cut 3 bases from V and 6 bases from J; bases unmatched to any gene: 5. The germline V gene encodes CDR1 SNHLY and CDR2 FYNNEI. The CDR3 sequence is 13 residues long. The CDR3 coding sequence is TGTGCCAGCAGTGATACGGGACAGCTCGAGCAGTACTTC. It specifies CASSDTGQLEQYF.

The table lists this clonotype with a few counts. V gene TRBV6-1 combines with J gene TRBJ1-1; 9 bases align to TRBD1. CDR1 and CDR2 (germline): MNHNS, SASEGT. J lost 6 bases, V lost 4 bases, and 9 bases had no gene match. The CDR3 length is 15 residues. CDR3 sequence reads: CASSVSGTGKAEAFF. The CDR3 nucleotides are TGTGCCAGCAGTGTCTCCGGGACAGGGAAGGCTGAAGCTTTCTTT.

Only a few counts were recorded for this clonotype. This chain links TRBV6-1 with TRBJ1-2; tentative D call: TRBD1 (5 bases). The CDR3 length is 14 residues. Per germline, CDR1 MNHNS and CDR2 SASEGT. The V end lost 8 bases, the J end lost 1 base, and 14 bases lay between the germline ends. The DNA of the CDR3 is TGTGCCAGCGCAGTGGGGGTCGGTAACTATGGCTACACCTTC. Its protein is CASAVGVGNYGYTF.

V usage is TRBV7-2 and J usage is TRBJ1-1; D unclear. Trimming took 7 bases from V and 0 from J, leaving 6 bases between them. The CDR3 contains 12 residues. Germline CDR1 reads SGHTA; CDR2 reads FQGNSA. CDR3 nucleotide sequence: TGTGCCAGCATGGTGGTGAACACTGAAGCTTTCTTT. Translation: CASMVVNTEAFF.

The chain links TRBV7-2 to TRBJ2-3; TRBD2 might be the D (7 bases). Germline V gene sequence: CDR1 SGHTA, CDR2 FQGNSA. The CDR3 is 12 amino acids. V was trimmed by 5 bases and J by 10 bases, leaving 13 bases between them. The DNA for the CDR3 is TGTGCCAGCAGCCCGGGGGCGGGAGCGCAGTATTTT. It encodes CASSPGAGAQYF.

This clonotype was seen at least ten times. V and J are TRBV5-5 and TRBJ1-5; perhaps TRBD1 as D (5 bases). This CDR3 comprises 15 residues. CDR1 is SGHKS, CDR2 YYEKEE, per germline (reference sequence). Trimming shortened V by 3 bases and J by 5 bases, and 15 bases separated the two germline ends. The CDR3 region is CASSSTRGRDQPQHF. The CDR3 DNA sequence: TGTGCCAGCAGCTCCACTCGGGGCAGAGATCAGCCCCAGCATTTT.

The chain couples TRBV9 to TRBJ1-3; D unresolved. The CDR3 spans 13 residues. V gave up 4 bases and J gave up 2 bases, with 7 bases separating them. Germline-derived CDR1 and CDR2 are SGDLS and YYNGEE. CDR3 residues: CASSSVPGNTIYF. In DNA, the CDR3 is TGTGCCAGCAGCTCCGTCCCTGGAAACACCATATATTTT.

This clonotype occurred many times. This chain links TRBV12-3 or TRBV12-4 with TRBJ2-7; D unclear. V was pared by 6 bases and J by 2 bases, with 14 bases between. This CDR3 comprises 14 residues. The CDR3 loop is CASSPFRTAYEQYF. The CDR3 nucleotides are TGTGCCAGCAGCCCGTTCCGTACAGCCTACGAGCAGTACTTC.

This clonotype appeared many times. The CDR3 sequence: CASSLEEGGGTDTQYF. The CDR3 nucleotides are TGTGCCAGCAGCTTAGAAGAGGGGGGGGGCACAGATACGCAGTATTTT. J is TRBJ2-3 and V is TRBV11-2, with D possibly being TRBD2 (7 bases). The V end was cut by 0 bases, the J end by 1 base, with 11 bases between. Germline assignment: CDR1 SGHAT and CDR2 FQNNGV. The CDR3 spans 16 residues.

This clonotype showed up many times. The V and J genes are TRBV5-8 and TRBJ2-5, with D possibly TRBD1 on 6 matching bases. The V gene lost 3 bases and the J gene lost 5 bases, with 11 bases spanning the gap. CDR3 size: 13 residues. Germline CDR1 reads SGHTS; CDR2 reads YDEGEE. The DNA of the CDR3 is TGTGCCAGCAGCTCAGGGGATCTGGAGACCCAGTACTTC. Residues: CASSSGDLETQYF.

This clonotype was seen many times. The rearrangement uses TRBV9 and TRBJ1-1; 11 positions match TRBD1. V trimming: 5 bases; J trimming: 1 base; junction bases outside the gene matches: 1. CDR1 is SGDLS, CDR2 YYNGEE, per germline. The CDR3 is 14 residues long. CDR3 residues: CASSGTGGNTEAFF. The CDR3 DNA follows: TGTGCCAGCAGTGGGACAGGGGGGAACACTGAAGCTTTCTTT. Combining the CDR3 with reference TRBV9 and TRBJ1-1 gives the whole variable domain DSGVTQTPKHLITATGQRVTLRCSPRSGDLSVYWYQQSLDQGLQFLIQYYNGEERAKGNILERFSAQQFPDLHSELNLSSLELGDSALYFCASSGTGGNTEAFFGQGTRLTVV.

This sequence joins TRBV18 and TRBJ1-1; TRBD1 matches 7 bases. The V and J ends lost 3 bases and 5 bases, in that order; junction bases with no gene match: 9. The CDR3 is 15 amino acids. Germline V gene sequence: CDR1 KGHSH, CDR2 LQKENI. In DNA, the CDR3 is TGTGCCAGCTCACCCTTGGGAGGGGGCCAGACTGAAGCTTTCTTT. Protein product: CASSPLGGGQTEAFF. The full variable domain, its missing parts supplied by reference TRBV18 and TRBJ1-1, is NAGVMQNPRHLVRRRGQEARLRCSPMKGHSHVYWYRQLPEEGLKFMVYLQKENIIDESGMPKERFSAEFPKEGPSILRIQQVVRGDSAAYFCASSPLGGGQTEAFFGQGTRLTVV.

This clonotype was observed at least ten times. The J gene is TRBJ2-2, the V gene TRBV11-3; 10 bases fit TRBD2. The CDR3 has 14 amino acids. Germline CDR1 and CDR2: SGHNT and YENEEA. V lost 2 bases to trimming and J lost 6 bases; unmatched junction nucleotides: 0. The CDR3 loop reads CASSLLAGAGELFF. The CDR3 DNA sequence: TGTGCCAGCAGCTTACTAGCGGGAGCCGGGGAGCTGTTTTTT.

This clonotype was counted at least ten times. This rearrangement joins TRBV5-5 to TRBJ2-5, with D possibly TRBD2 on 5 matching bases. Looked up from germline, CDR1 is SGHKS and CDR2 is YYEKEE (reference sequence). CDR3 length equals 14 residues. Trimming removed 5 bases from V and 5 bases from J, with 16 bases in between. Here the CDR3 DNA reads TGTGCCAGCAGTCGCATCGGGGAATGGGAGACCCAGTACTTC. As protein: CASSRIGEWETQYF.

This clonotype was recorded at least ten times. This chain links TRBV7-6 with TRBJ2-1, with 8 bases fitting TRBD1. Losses at the gene ends were 3 bases for V and 7 bases for J; bases not matched to a gene: 2. Germline V gene sequence: CDR1 SGHVS, CDR2 FNYEAQ. This CDR3 is 13 amino acids long. The CDR3 loop is CASSLDRVNEQFF. The DNA for the CDR3 is TGTGCCAGCAGCTTGGACAGGGTAAATGAGCAGTTCTTC.

A few counts support this clonotype. V is TRBV24-1 and J is TRBJ1-2; 11 bases match TRBD1. The V gene's germline CDR1 is KGHDR and CDR2 SFDVKD. This CDR3 is built from 15 residues. The trim removed 3 bases at V and 4 bases at J, leaving 3 bases unmatched. The CDR3 region is CATSDGTGGFYGYTF. In DNA, the CDR3 is TGTGCCACCAGTGATGGGACAGGGGGTTTCTATGGCTACACCTTC.

The gene calls are TRBV5-1 and TRBJ2-2; D remains unclear. V gave up 0 bases and J gave up 4 bases, with 4 bases separating them. The CDR3 totals 13 residues. In germline, CDR1 is SGHRS, CDR2 YFSETQ. CDR3 in amino acids: CASSLEATGELFF. Written as DNA, the CDR3 is TGCGCCAGCAGCTTGGAGGCCACCGGGGAGCTGTTTTTT.

This clonotype was seen repeatedly, ten times or more. V gene TRBV7-8 combines with J gene TRBJ1-3; D may be TRBD1 (6 bases). The V end was cut by 2 bases, the J end by 0 bases, with 11 bases between. Germline CDR1 SGHVS, CDR2 FQNEAQ. There are 16 residues in the CDR3. The CDR3 region is CASSLTAGVSGNTIYF. CDR3 DNA: TGTGCCAGCAGCTTAACCGCAGGGGTCTCTGGAAACACCATATATTTT. The complete variable domain, with remaining parts taken from reference TRBV7-8 and TRBJ1-3, reads GAGVSQSPRYKVAKRGQDVALRCDPISGHVSLFWYQQALGQGPEFLTYFQNEAQLDKSGLPSDRFFAERPEGSVSTLKIQRTQQEDSAVYLCASSLTAGVSGNTIYFGEGSWLTVV.

Ten or more counts support this clonotype. This chain uses TRBV20-1 with TRBJ2-7, with 7 bases fitting TRBD1. With V trimmed by 3 bases and J by 4 bases, 6 bases remained unmatched. The germline gives CDR1 DFQATT, CDR2 SNEGSKA (reference sequence). CDR3 length: 13 amino acids. The DNA for the CDR3 is TGCAGTGCTAGTCAAACAGGGGAATACGAGCAGTACTTC. As protein: CSASQTGEYEQYF.

This clonotype was picked up one time. Possible read error: a much larger clone is one base away. The rearrangement links TRBV5-3 to TRBJ2-3, with 11 positions matching TRBD2. TRBV5-3 carries the ORF label, with uncertain function. V dropped 10 bases and J dropped 6; count of bases not matched to a gene: 4. This CDR3 has 12 residues. CDR3 loop: CACGTSGDTQYF. CDR3 in DNA: TGTGCCTGCGGGACTAGCGGCGATACGCAGTATTTT.

The sample holds many counts of this clonotype. This chain links TRBV11-3 with TRBJ2-1; D uncertain. CDR1 is SGHNT and CDR2 is YENEEA in the germline V gene. The germline V and J ends were trimmed by 3 bases and 6 bases, with 6 bases remaining between them. The CDR3 runs to 12 residues. Written as DNA, the CDR3 is TGTGCCAGCAGCTTCAGCATCAATGAGCAGTTCTTC. It yields the protein CASSFSINEQFF.